This T cell receptor beta chain derives from a study of T cells in narcolepsy. Study context: Donors had narcolepsy type 1 or type 2, or were healthy controls.

As for this clone: Its antigen is as yet unknown.

Profiled with immunoSEQ multiplex PCR; TCRdb holds only in-frame clones, not every one. The data contain about 33,000 clones, 85% to 90% of them singletons. General study results and limits: HCRT-specific and TRIB2-specific autoreactive clonotypes appeared among same-patient CSF and blood CD4+ clonotypes. Blood of same and different patients, but not healthy controls, reportedly held recurring autoreactive clonotypes.

Germline CDR1 MNHEY, CDR2 SVGAGI. CDR3 length: 12 amino acids. Trimming took 7 bases from V and 8 from J; bases not matched to a gene: 7. This rearrangement joins TRBV6-5 to TRBJ1-2; 7 positions agree with TRBD1. The sample was CD45RA- memory CD4+ T cells from PBMCs. The TCR originated in a human donor with narcolepsy. The CDR3 loop reads CASTRQGWGYTF. DNA for the CDR3: TGTGCCAGCACTCGACAGGGTTGGGGCTACACCTTC.